The 20 T cell receptor beta chains listed next were all sequenced from one sample in a study of post-analysis software for immune sequencing data. The study, taken as a whole, reports: Included in a set of about five TRBV segments more frequent in patients than controls were TRBV5-6, TRBV5-1 and TRBV20-1.

The TCR beta cDNA libraries contained unique molecular identifiers. A single record per CDR3 protein comes from TCRdb applying MiXCR to the PCR reads. The table lists about 400,000 distinct CDR3 sequences, about a third of them singletons, with about an eighth in the top ten. These TCRs are of unknown antigen specificity. The sequenced sample was blood. Receptors were obtained from a girl between 10 and 17 years old with multiple sclerosis.

This rearrangement joins TRBV4-1 to TRBJ1-1; no firm D call. The CDR3 is made up of 16 amino acids. Germline V CDR1 and CDR2: MGHRA, YSYEKL. Trimming removed 2 bases from V and 0 bases from J, with 13 bases in between. The CDR3 DNA reads as TGCGCCAGCAGCCAAAGGACGGAAACATTGAACACTGAAGCTTTCTTT. Protein: CASSQRTETLNTEAFF.

This clonotype was seen a handful of times. The rearrangement uses TRBV5-1 and TRBJ1-6; TRBD1 is a possible D gene (6 bases). The CDR3 is 16 amino acids. V dropped 0 bases and J dropped 7 bases, with 14 bases sitting between them. Germline-derived CDR1 and CDR2 are SGHRS and YFSETQ. Here the CDR3 reads CASSLGGRQGNSPLHF. In nucleotides, the CDR3 is TGCGCCAGCAGCTTGGGAGGCAGGCAGGGGAATTCACCCCTCCACTTT.

This clonotype was counted once. The gene calls are TRBV6-6 and TRBJ1-2; D remains unclear. The CDR3 spans 14 residues. The germline V gene encodes CDR1 MNHNY and CDR2 SVGAGI (reference sequence). V lost 5 bases to trimming and J lost 0 bases, with 10 bases between them. This CDR3 is CASSPDLANYGYTF. DNA for the CDR3: TGTGCCAGCAGTCCCGACTTAGCTAACTATGGCTACACCTTC.

The J gene is TRBJ1-2, the V gene TRBV5-1; D may be TRBD1 (5 bases). The ends were cut back, 4 bases at V and 0 bases at J, with 13 bases in the middle. The length of the CDR3 is 15 residues. Germline-derived CDR1 and CDR2 are SGHRS and YFSETQ. In DNA form, the CDR3 reads TGCGCCAGCAGCCTCGCCGGGACTACTAACTATGGCTACACCTTC. Translated: CASSLAGTTNYGYTF.

The chain links TRBV6-5 to TRBJ1-4, with 7 bases matching TRBD1. Germline CDR1 MNHEY, CDR2 SVGAGI. The trim removed 4 bases at V and 3 bases at J, leaving 5 bases unmatched. The CDR3 totals 15 residues. This CDR3 reads CASSLRGQANEKLFF. CDR3 nucleotides: TGTGCCAGCAGTTTGAGGGGGCAGGCTAATGAAAAACTGTTTTTT.

The chain recombines TRBV5-5 with TRBJ2-5; tentative D call: TRBD1 (6 bases). Trimming removed 5 bases at V and 12 bases at J, with 23 bases between. Germline loops: CDR1 SGHKS, CDR2 YYEKEE (reference sequence). The CDR3 consists of 14 residues. CDR3 coding DNA: TGTGCCAGCAGTTTCCCAACGGGACACCAAAAGGAGTACTTC. Protein sequence: CASSFPTGHQKEYF.

In its sample, this clonotype was seen a few times. J is TRBJ2-5 and V is TRBV7-3; a weak D match, TRBD2 (6 bases). Per germline, CDR1 SGHTA and CDR2 FQGTGA. The CDR3 totals 14 residues. Trimming took 1 base from V and 5 from J, leaving 11 bases between them. DNA of the CDR3: TGTGCCAGCAGCTTAAGGGCTAGCGAGGAGACCCAGTACTTC. Translated, it gives CASSLRASEETQYF.

V is TRBV5-6 and J is TRBJ2-5; D gene ambiguous. The CDR3 is 15 amino acids. The V gene's germline CDR1 is SGHDT and CDR2 YYEEEE. The V end was cut by 2 bases, the J end by 5 bases, with 16 bases between. CDR3 nucleotides: TGTGCCAGCAGCTTCGTGAACTACGAAAGGGAGACCCAGTACTTC. Protein product: CASSFVNYERETQYF.

The sample holds a few counts of this clonotype. The chain carries TRBV6-6 and TRBJ1-1, with D possibly being TRBD1 (5 bases). Looked up from germline, CDR1 is MNHNY and CDR2 is SVGAGI (reference sequence). The CDR3 is 14 amino acids. V shed 10 bases and J shed 2 bases, with 17 bases lying between them. The CDR3 DNA follows: TGTGCCACTGAGCCGGGGCCTCCAAACACTGAAGCTTTCTTT. Protein sequence: CATEPGPPNTEAFF.

This clonotype appeared a few times. This chain uses TRBV12-3 or TRBV12-4 with TRBJ1-2; 7 bases match TRBD1. The CDR3 contains 14 residues. With 2 bases clipped from V and 4 bases from J, the junction kept 4 bases outside the gene matches. Here the CDR3 DNA reads TGTGCCAGCAGTTTAAGGGCAGGGGGCTATGGCTACACCTTC. This sequence encodes CASSLRAGGYGYTF.

The rearrangement uses TRBV16 and TRBJ1-6, with D possibly matching TRBD1 (6 bases). This CDR3 contains 13 residues. Between the trimmed V and J ends, which lost 6 bases and 8 bases, there was a span of 11 bases. Germline values: CDR1 KGHSY, CDR2 FQNENV. CDR3: CASRGGAYSPLHF. For the CDR3, the DNA is TGTGCCAGCAGAGGGGGGGCATATTCACCCCTCCACTTT.

This CDR3 is CAIRRRQEDEQYF. The CDR3 DNA reads as TGTGCCATCAGACGTCGACAGGAGGATGAGCAGTACTTC. The chain links TRBV10-3 to TRBJ2-5; D is perhaps TRBD1 (6 bases). CDR1 is ENHRY, CDR2 SYGVKD, per germline. The CDR3 consists of 13 residues. Trimming removed 6 bases from V and 11 bases from J, with 19 bases in between.

The chain combines TRBV29-1 with TRBJ2-1; 8 bases agree with TRBD2. The trim removed 4 bases at V and 6 bases at J, leaving 5 bases unmatched. This CDR3 is built from 13 residues. The germline gives CDR1 SQVTM, CDR2 ANQGSEA. The CDR3 bases are TGCAGCGTTGGTTACGGGGGGGCCAATGAGCAGTTCTTC. This translates into CSVGYGGANEQFF.

There are a few counts of this clonotype. The J gene is TRBJ2-1, the V gene TRBV29-1; D is perhaps TRBD1 or TRBD2 (6 bases each). The CDR3 is 16 amino acids. From germline, CDR1 is SQVTM and CDR2 ANQGSEA. V was clipped by 2 bases and J by 3 bases, with 17 bases between them. In nucleotides, the CDR3 is TGCAGCGTTGAAAAGGAGGGGGGCAGGGACTACAATGAGCAGTTCTTC. Translated, it gives CSVEKEGGRDYNEQFF.

The chain carries TRBV27 and TRBJ1-5; D may be TRBD1 (6 bases). The CDR3 has 15 residues. Germline CDR1 MNHEY, CDR2 SMNVEV (reference sequence). V lost 0 bases, J lost 6 bases, and 12 bases lay in between. The CDR3 reads CASSLSRGRSQPQHF. The CDR3 DNA is TGTGCCAGCAGTTTATCGCGGGGGCGAAGTCAGCCCCAGCATTTT.

The chain couples TRBV4-1 to TRBJ2-7; D perhaps matches TRBD1 (6 bases). The germline gives CDR1 MGHRA, CDR2 YSYEKL. V lost 2 bases to trimming and J lost 0 bases, with 17 bases between them. This CDR3 spans 17 amino acids. The CDR3 DNA is TGCGCCAGCAGCCAATTGCCCGGGACATCCGGCTCCTACGAGCAGTACTTC. It translates to CASSQLPGTSGSYEQYF.

The V gene is TRBV4-1, the J gene TRBJ1-4; 7 bases align to TRBD1. The CDR3 extends over 18 amino acids. The germline gives CDR1 MGHRA, CDR2 YSYEKL. V gave up 1 base and J gave up 4 bases; unmatched junction bases: 12. The CDR3 bases are TGCGCCAGCAGCCAAGGGAGACAGGGAGAGGAAGATAATGAAAAACTGTTTTTT. It is translated as CASSQGRQGEEDNEKLFF.

A remark on this clonotype: Compared with germline, one end of the junction differs, possibly owing to a read error. The rearrangement links TRBV11-2 to TRBJ1-1; unclear D gene. Germline V lookup: CDR1 SGHAT, CDR2 FQNNGV. The CDR3 spans 12 residues. CDR3 loop: CASCLGYTEAFF. The CDR3 DNA reads as TGTGCCAGCTGCTTAGGGTACACTGAAGCTTTCTTT.

On this clonotype: An end of the junction differs from the germline gene, which may be a read error. V usage is TRBV7-2 and J usage is TRBJ2-7; D is unresolved. CDR3 length: 13 residues. The germline V gene has CDR1 SGHTA and CDR2 FQGNSA. The CDR3 DNA is TGCGCCAGCAGCTTAGCCCCGGGCCCAGAGCCGTACTTC. Amino acid sequence: CASSLAPGPEPYF.

This clonotype was detected a few times. J is TRBJ2-1 and V is TRBV6-1; 9 bases agree with TRBD2. CDR3 length equals 14 residues. Germline V gives CDR1 MNHNS, CDR2 SASEGT. The junction had 11 bases not matched to a gene; V was cut back by 8 bases and J by 9 bases. The CDR3 bases are TGTGCCAGCGCTGGGCTTGCGGGGGGGATTGAGCAGTTCTTC. Encoded protein: CASAGLAGGIEQFF.